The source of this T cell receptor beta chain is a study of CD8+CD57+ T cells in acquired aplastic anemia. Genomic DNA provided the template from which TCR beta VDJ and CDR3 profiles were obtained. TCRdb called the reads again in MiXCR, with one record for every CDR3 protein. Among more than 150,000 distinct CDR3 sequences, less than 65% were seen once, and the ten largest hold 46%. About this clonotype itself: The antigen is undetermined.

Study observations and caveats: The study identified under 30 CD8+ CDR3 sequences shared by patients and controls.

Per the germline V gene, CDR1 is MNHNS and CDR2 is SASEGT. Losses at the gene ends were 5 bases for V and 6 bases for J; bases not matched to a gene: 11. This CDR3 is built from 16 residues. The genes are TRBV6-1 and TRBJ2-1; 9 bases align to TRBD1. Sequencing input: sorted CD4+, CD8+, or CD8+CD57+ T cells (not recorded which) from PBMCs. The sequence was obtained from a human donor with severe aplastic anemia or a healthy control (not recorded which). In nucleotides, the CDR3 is TGTGCCAGCAGTTGGGGGGGGACAGGGTTGAGCAATGAGCAGTTCTTC. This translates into CASSWGGTGLSNEQFF.